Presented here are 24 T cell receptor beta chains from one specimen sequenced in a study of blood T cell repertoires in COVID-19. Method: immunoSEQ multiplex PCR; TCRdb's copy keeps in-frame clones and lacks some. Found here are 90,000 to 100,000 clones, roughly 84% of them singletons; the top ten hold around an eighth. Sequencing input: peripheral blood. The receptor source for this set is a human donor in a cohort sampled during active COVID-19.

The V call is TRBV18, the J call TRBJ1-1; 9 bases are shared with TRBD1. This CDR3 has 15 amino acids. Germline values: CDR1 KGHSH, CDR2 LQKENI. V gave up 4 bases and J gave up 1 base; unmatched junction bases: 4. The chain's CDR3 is CASSRRGQGNTEAFF. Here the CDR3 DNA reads TGTGCCAGCTCACGACGGGGACAGGGGAACACTGAAGCTTTCTTT.

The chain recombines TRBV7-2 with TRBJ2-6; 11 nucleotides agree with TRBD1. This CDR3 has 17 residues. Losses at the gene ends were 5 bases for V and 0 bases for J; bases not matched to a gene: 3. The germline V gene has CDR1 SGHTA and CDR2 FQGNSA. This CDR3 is CASSPDRGLSGANVLTF. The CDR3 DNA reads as TGTGCCAGCAGCCCGGACAGGGGGCTCTCTGGGGCCAACGTCCTGACTTTC.

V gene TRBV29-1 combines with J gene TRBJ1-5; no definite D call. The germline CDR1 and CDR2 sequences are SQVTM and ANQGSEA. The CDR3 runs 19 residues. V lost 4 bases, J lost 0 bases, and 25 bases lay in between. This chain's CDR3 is CSVGMNREFPSYSNQPQHF. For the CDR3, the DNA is TGCAGCGTTGGGATGAACAGAGAGTTCCCCTCTTATAGCAATCAGCCCCAGCATTTT.

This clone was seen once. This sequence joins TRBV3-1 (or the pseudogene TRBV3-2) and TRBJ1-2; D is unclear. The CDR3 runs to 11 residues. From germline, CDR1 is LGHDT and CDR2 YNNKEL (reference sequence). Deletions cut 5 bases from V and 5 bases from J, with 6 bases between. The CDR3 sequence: CASSGGYGYTF. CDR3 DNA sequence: TGTGCCAGCAGCGGAGGTTATGGCTACACCTTC.

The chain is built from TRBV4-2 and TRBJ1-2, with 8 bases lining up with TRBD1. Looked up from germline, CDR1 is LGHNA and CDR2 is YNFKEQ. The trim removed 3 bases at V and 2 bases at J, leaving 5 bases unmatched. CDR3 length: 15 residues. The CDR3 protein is CASSQLQGGNYGYTF. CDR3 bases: TGTGCCAGCAGCCAGTTACAGGGGGGAAACTATGGCTACACCTTC.

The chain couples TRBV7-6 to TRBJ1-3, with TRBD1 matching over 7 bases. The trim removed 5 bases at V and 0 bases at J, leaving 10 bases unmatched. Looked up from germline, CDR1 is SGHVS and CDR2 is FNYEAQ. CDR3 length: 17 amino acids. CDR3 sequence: CASSLGIQGTSGNTIYF. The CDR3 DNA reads TGTGCCAGCAGCCTGGGGATACAGGGGACCTCTGGAAACACCATATATTTT.

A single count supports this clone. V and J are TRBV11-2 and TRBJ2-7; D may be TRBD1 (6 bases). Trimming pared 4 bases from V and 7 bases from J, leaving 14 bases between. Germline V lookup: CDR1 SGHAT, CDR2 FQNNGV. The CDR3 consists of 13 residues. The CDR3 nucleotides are TGTGCCAGCAGCTCAGGGGTGGCCCGAGAGCAGTACTTC. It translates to CASSSGVAREQYF.

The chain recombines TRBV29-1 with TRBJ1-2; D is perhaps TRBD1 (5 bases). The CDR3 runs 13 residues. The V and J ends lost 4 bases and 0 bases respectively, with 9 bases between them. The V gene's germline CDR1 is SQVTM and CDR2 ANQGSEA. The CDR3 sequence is CSVGGGANYGYTF. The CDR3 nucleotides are TGCAGCGTTGGTGGGGGGGCTAACTATGGCTACACCTTC.

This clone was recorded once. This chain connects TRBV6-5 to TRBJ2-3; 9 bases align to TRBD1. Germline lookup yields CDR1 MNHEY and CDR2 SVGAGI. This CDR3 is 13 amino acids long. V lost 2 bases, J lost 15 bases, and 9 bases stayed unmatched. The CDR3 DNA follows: TGTGCCAGCAGTTACACGGTTGGGACAGGGTTTTATTTT. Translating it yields CASSYTVGTGFYF.

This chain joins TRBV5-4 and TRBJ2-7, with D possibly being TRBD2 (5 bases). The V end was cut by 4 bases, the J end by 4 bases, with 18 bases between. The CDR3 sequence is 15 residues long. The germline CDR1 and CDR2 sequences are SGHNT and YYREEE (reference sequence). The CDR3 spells CASSPNGLANYEQYF. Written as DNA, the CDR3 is TGTGCCAGCAGCCCAAACGGGCTAGCAAATTACGAGCAGTACTTC.

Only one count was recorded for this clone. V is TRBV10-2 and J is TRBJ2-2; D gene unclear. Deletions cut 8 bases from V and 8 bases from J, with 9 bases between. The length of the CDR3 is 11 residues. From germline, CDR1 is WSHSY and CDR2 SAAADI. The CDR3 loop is CASGTTGELFF. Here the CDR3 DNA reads TGCGCCAGCGGAACGACAGGGGAGCTGTTTTTT.

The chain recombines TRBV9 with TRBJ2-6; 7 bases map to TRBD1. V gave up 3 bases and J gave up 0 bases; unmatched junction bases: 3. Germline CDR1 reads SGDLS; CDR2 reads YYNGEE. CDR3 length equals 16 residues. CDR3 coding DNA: TGTGCCAGCAGCGCGGGACAGCCCTCTGGGGCCAACGTCCTGACTTTC. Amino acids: CASSAGQPSGANVLTF.

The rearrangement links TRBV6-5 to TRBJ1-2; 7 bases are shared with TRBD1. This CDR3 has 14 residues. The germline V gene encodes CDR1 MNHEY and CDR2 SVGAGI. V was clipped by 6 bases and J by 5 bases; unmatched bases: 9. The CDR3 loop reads CASSRQGVGYGYTF. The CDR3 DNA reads TGTGCCAGCAGCAGACAGGGAGTGGGGTATGGCTACACCTTC.

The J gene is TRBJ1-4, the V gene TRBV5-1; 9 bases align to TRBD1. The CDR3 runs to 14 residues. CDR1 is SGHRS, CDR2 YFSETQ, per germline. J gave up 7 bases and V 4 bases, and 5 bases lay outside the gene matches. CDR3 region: CASSPGQGREKLFF. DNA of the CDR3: TGCGCCAGCAGCCCGGGACAGGGACGTGAAAAACTGTTTTTT.

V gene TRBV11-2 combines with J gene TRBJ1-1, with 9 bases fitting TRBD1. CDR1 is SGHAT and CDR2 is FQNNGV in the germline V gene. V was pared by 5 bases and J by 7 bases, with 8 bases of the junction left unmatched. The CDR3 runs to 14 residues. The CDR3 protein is CASSRNPGQGEAFF. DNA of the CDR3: TGTGCCAGCAGCCGAAACCCGGGACAGGGTGAAGCTTTCTTT.

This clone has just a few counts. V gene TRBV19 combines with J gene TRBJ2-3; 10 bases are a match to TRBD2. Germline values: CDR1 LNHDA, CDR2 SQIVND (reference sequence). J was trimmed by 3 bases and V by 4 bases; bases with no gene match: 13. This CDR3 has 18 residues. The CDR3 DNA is TGTGCCAGTAGTACGTTACCTCGGACTAGCGGCATAACAGATACGCAGTATTTT. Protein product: CASSTLPRTSGITDTQYF.

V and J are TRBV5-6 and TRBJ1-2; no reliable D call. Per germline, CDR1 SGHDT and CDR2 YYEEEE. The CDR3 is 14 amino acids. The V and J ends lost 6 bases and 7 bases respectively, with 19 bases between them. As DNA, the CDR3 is TGTGCCAGCATGAAAGCCGGCGGGGAGGGTGGCTACACCTTC. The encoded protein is CASMKAGGEGGYTF.

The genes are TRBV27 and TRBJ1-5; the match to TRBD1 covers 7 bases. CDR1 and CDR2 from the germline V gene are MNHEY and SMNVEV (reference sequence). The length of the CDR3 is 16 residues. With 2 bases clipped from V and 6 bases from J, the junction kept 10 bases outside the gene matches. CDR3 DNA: TGTGCCAGCAGTTTAGCAGGGGGTTTATCTCGTCAGCCCCAGCATTTT. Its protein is CASSLAGGLSRQPQHF.

The CDR3 loop is CASSGRDKPRGEQFF. The CDR3 coding sequence is TGTGCCAGCAGCGGCCGGGACAAACCCCGGGGTGAGCAGTTCTTC. V usage is TRBV6-2 or TRBV6-3 and J usage is TRBJ2-1; the D gene is possibly TRBD1 (6 bases). Germline CDR1 reads MNHEY; CDR2 reads SVGEGT. V gave up 6 bases and J gave up 9 bases, with 21 bases separating them. CDR3 length equals 15 residues.

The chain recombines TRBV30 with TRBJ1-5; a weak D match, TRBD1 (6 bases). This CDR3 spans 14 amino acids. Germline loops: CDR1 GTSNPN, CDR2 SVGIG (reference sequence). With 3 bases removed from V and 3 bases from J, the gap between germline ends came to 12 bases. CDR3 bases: TGTGCCTGGAGCCCCGGACAGCACAATCAGCCCCAGCATTTT. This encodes CAWSPGQHNQPQHF.

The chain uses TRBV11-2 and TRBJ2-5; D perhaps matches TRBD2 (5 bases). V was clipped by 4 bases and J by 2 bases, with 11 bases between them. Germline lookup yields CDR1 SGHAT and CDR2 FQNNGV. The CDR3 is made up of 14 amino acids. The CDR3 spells CASSWNSAQETQYF. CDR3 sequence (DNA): TGTGCCAGCAGCTGGAATAGCGCTCAAGAGACCCAGTACTTC.

CDR3 region: CASSLGLAGVKTDTQYF. CDR3 DNA sequence: TGTGCCAGCAGCTTAGGACTAGCGGGGGTGAAGACAGATACGCAGTATTTT. The V and J genes are TRBV7-9 and TRBJ2-3; 12 bases fit TRBD2. Germline V lookup: CDR1 SEHNR, CDR2 FQNEAQ (reference sequence). The V and J ends lost 1 base and 3 bases, in that order; junction bases with no gene match: 5. The CDR3 loop spans 17 amino acids.

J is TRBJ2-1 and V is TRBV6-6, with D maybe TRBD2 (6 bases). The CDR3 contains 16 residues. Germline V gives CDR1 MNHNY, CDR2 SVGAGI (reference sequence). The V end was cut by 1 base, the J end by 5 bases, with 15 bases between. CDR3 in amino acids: CASSYYPGVPDNEQFF. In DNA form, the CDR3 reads TGTGCCAGCAGTTACTACCCGGGGGTCCCCGACAATGAGCAGTTCTTC.

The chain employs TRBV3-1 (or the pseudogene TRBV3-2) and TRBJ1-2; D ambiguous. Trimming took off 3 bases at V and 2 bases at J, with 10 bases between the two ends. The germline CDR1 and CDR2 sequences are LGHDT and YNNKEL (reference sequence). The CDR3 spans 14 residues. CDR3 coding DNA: TGTGCCAGCAGCCAGCTCACTGAAAACTATGGCTACACCTTC. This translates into CASSQLTENYGYTF.